This note documents a single T cell receptor (beta chain) sequence. Its antigen is not known. This entry belongs to a study of long-term antiretroviral therapy in people with HIV. Post-ART PBMC samples numbered at least two per donor, and pre-ART ones at least one. Findings and limits, study-wide: Control repertoires displayed wider CDR3 length ranges than the HIV repertoires. In samples taken after ART, diversity increased but remained below transplant donor control levels. Records did not include ART adherence, viral resistance or therapy changes.

Losses at the gene ends were 3 bases for V and 1 base for J; bases not matched to a gene: 6. Germline V gives CDR1 MNHEY, CDR2 SMNVEV (reference sequence). CDR3 length equals 15 residues. Run at survey level, the immunoSEQ assay was version v3.0. Assay used: immunoSEQ multiplex PCR; TCRdb lists only in-frame clones, some missing. Among approximately 24,000 clones, 81% were seen once, and the ten largest hold approximately 6%. The receptor was derived from a man younger than 45 with HIV. V and J are TRBV27 and TRBJ2-7; TRBD1 aligns across 7 bases. Sequenced here: unsorted PBMCs, sampled 4.4 years after starting antiretroviral therapy. The CDR3 loop reads CASSFDRAGSYEQYF. Here the CDR3 DNA reads TGTGCCAGCAGTTTCGACAGGGCAGGTTCCTACGAGCAGTACTTC.